A single T cell receptor beta chain is shown here with its context. The antigen is unknown. With constant-segment primers, 5'RACE yielded cDNA libraries of TCR alpha and TCR beta that carried sample barcodes and UMIs. TCRdb ran MiXCR on the 5' RACE reads and lists one entry per CDR3 protein. Of about 120,000 distinct CDR3 sequences in the sample, about a sixth were seen once. This entry comes from a study of T-cell memory formation after mild COVID-19. Study summary: The TCR clusters were mostly specific to one donor.

Study-level findings and limits: Clones that contracted from day 15 to 85 had balanced CD4/CD8; later expanders were CD4+ biased. Pre-infection memory carried some responding clones, suggesting that cross-reactive memory joined.

The TCR originated in an adult woman who had mild COVID-19 (a few samples of this study predate the infection). Cell type and time point are not known. Sequenced: PBMCs or a T cell subset sorted from them (not recorded which).

The chain's CDR3 is CASSLAGLASEQYF. The CDR3 DNA reads as TGTGCCAGCAGCTTAGCAGGACTAGCGAGCGAGCAGTACTTC. The chain is built from TRBV7-6 and TRBJ2-7; 9 bases match TRBD2. V shed 0 bases and J 6 bases; nucleotides not matched to a gene: 3. Germline CDR1 reads SGHVS; CDR2 reads FNYEAQ. This CDR3 has 14 amino acids.